A single sample gave rise to the 30 T cell receptor beta chains below, sequenced in a study of blood T cell repertoires in COVID-19. Assay: immunoSEQ multiplex PCR; the TCRdb copy retains only in-frame clones and omits some. The repertoire has 200,000 to 250,000 clones, around 88% of them found once; the top ten carry 9% to 15%. Sample: peripheral blood. The receptors were gathered from a man at least 80 years old with acute or convalescent COVID-19.

V and J are TRBV5-1 and TRBJ1-6, with 8 bases identical to TRBD1. Germline V gene data show CDR1 as SGHRS and CDR2 as YFSETQ. The CDR3 has 18 amino acids. After removal of 1 base from V and 7 bases from J, the junction contained 13 bases not matched to a gene. CDR3 nucleotides: TGCGCCAGCAGCTTGATCTCAAACTCCAGGGGGCAGAATTCACCCCTCCACTTT. The encoded protein is CASSLISNSRGQNSPLHF.

This chain connects TRBV24-1 to TRBJ2-1, with D possibly TRBD2 on 6 matching bases. Per the germline V gene, CDR1 is KGHDR and CDR2 is SFDVKD. V lost 4 bases, J lost 0 bases, and 18 bases lay in between. This CDR3 region has 18 residues. The CDR3 nucleotides are TGTGCCACCAGTGACCTGTCCCGGGACGGGAGCTCCTACAATGAGCAGTTCTTC. It specifies CATSDLSRDGSSYNEQFF.

As for this clone: Other DNA sequences in the sample encode the same CDR3. This chain joins TRBV6-4 and TRBJ1-6, with TRBD1 matching over 12 bases. Germline CDR1 is MRHNA and CDR2 is SNTAGT. Trimming removed 3 bases from V and 7 bases from J; junction bases left unmatched: 1. This CDR3 region has 15 residues. The CDR3 reads CASSEGTGGNSPLHF. The CDR3 DNA is TGTGCCAGCAGTGAAGGGACAGGGGGCAATTCACCCCTCCACTTT.

The chain combines TRBV28 with TRBJ1-2, with a tentative D call TRBD1 (5 bases). V lost 1 base and J 4 bases, leaving 10 bases between the germline ends. The V gene's germline CDR1 is MDHEN and CDR2 SYDVKM. The CDR3 totals 14 residues. The CDR3 is CASSLLRGPYGYTF. The CDR3 coding sequence is TGTGCCAGCAGTTTATTGCGGGGCCCCTATGGCTACACCTTC.

The genes are TRBV6-2 or TRBV6-3 and TRBJ2-4, with D possibly TRBD1 on 5 matching bases. The V and J ends lost 2 bases and 3 bases respectively, with 14 bases between them. The CDR3 runs 16 residues. Germline CDR1 and CDR2: MNHEY and SVGEGT. The CDR3 sequence is CASSYGADHYKNIQYF. The CDR3 nucleotides read TGTGCCAGCAGTTACGGGGCAGACCACTACAAAAACATTCAGTACTTC.

The V call is TRBV10-3, the J call TRBJ1-2; 8 bases are shared with TRBD1. The germline V gene has CDR1 ENHRY and CDR2 SYGVKD. The CDR3 sequence is 11 residues long. V was clipped by 10 bases and J by 5 bases; unmatched bases: 3. The CDR3 DNA sequence: TGTGCCACCGGACAGGGTTATGGCTACACCTTC. It yields the protein CATGQGYGYTF.

The chain carries TRBV19 and TRBJ1-5, with 8 positions matching TRBD1. J was trimmed by 2 bases and V by 7 bases; bases with no gene match: 10. The germline V gene has CDR1 LNHDA and CDR2 SQIVND (reference sequence). The CDR3 spans 16 residues. CDR3 amino acids: CASIGTGGSGNQPQHF. CDR3 coding DNA: TGTGCCAGTATAGGGACAGGTGGTAGTGGCAATCAGCCCCAGCATTTT.

This clone came up a few times. This same CDR3 is encoded by further DNA sequences in the sample. The chain employs TRBV5-1 and TRBJ1-6; 12 positions match TRBD1. Trimming at V came to 3 bases and at J to 8 bases, leaving 3 bases not matched to a gene. This CDR3 region has 15 residues. CDR1 is SGHRS and CDR2 is YFSETQ in the germline V gene. CDR3 sequence: CASSSGTGGDSPLHF. In DNA, the CDR3 is TGCGCCAGCAGCTCTGGGACAGGGGGCGATTCACCCCTCCACTTT.

This clone was detected many times. The chain has TRBV5-5 and TRBJ2-7; no definite D call. The length of the CDR3 is 14 residues. Germline V gene lookup returns CDR1 SGHKS and CDR2 YYEKEE (reference sequence). V was shortened by 2 bases and J by 7 bases, with 16 bases between the two germline ends. CDR3 coding DNA: TGTGCCAGCAGCTTCGAGTACCGAACCGGGGAGCAGTACTTC. Amino acids: CASSFEYRTGEQYF.

The rearrangement joins TRBV21-1 to TRBJ2-7; the D segment call TRBD2 is taken from the table without a DNA check. TRBV21-1 represents a pseudogene. This CDR3 is 19 amino acids long. CDR3 protein: CASSNTGTSGIGRGYEQYF. CDR3 in DNA: TGTGCCAGCAGCAATACCGGGACTAGCGGGATCGGGCGCGGCTACGAGCAGTACTTC.

This clone showed up just once. This rearrangement joins TRBV10-2 to TRBJ1-3; possibly TRBD1 for D (5 bases). Deletions cut 4 bases from V and 2 bases from J, with 9 bases between. From germline, CDR1 is WSHSY and CDR2 SAAADI. This CDR3 has 14 amino acids. DNA of the CDR3: TGCGCCAGCAGTGTGGGGGGGACTGGAAACACCATATATTTT. Its protein product is CASSVGGTGNTIYF.

V and J are TRBV5-1 and TRBJ2-1; D gene uncertain. This CDR3 has 18 amino acids. The ends were cut back, 0 bases at V and 2 bases at J, with 18 bases in the middle. The V gene's germline CDR1 is SGHRS and CDR2 YFSETQ. CDR3 sequence (DNA): TGCGCCAGCAGCTTGGAGGCGACTGGCCCCAAAGCCTACAATGAGCAGTTCTTC. Protein: CASSLEATGPKAYNEQFF.

The V gene is TRBV4-3, the J gene TRBJ1-2, with 7 nucleotides matching TRBD1. Germline V CDR1 and CDR2: LGHNA, YSLEER. J gave up 11 bases and V 1 base, and 7 bases lay outside the gene matches. The CDR3 is made up of 13 amino acids. CDR3 DNA: TGCGCCAGCAGCCAAGTACCAGGGGGGATTTACACCTTC. It translates to CASSQVPGGIYTF.

This clone has a handful of counts. The chain is built from TRBV19 and TRBJ1-1; possibly TRBD1 for D (6 bases). The CDR3 has 14 amino acids. Trimming pared 4 bases from V and 6 bases from J, leaving 15 bases between. Per the germline V gene, CDR1 is LNHDA and CDR2 is SQIVND (reference sequence). The CDR3 DNA is TGTGCCAGTAGTACTCTCCCTGGACAGTCTGAAGCTTTCTTT. It is translated as CASSTLPGQSEAFF.

Comment on this clone: Within the sample, other DNA sequences also encode this same CDR3. The gene calls are TRBV4-2 and TRBJ2-7; 7 nucleotides line up with TRBD1. With 1 base clipped from V and 2 bases from J, the junction kept 2 bases outside the gene matches. This CDR3 contains 14 residues. The germline gives CDR1 LGHNA, CDR2 YNFKEQ. CDR3 region: CASSQGQGTYEQYF. The DNA for the CDR3 is TGTGCCAGCAGCCAAGGACAGGGCACCTACGAGCAGTACTTC.

CDR3 sequence (DNA): TGTGCCAGCAGTGAGACTAGCGGGGGGGCCAAGGATGAGCAGTTCTTC. Translation: CASSETSGGAKDEQFF. This chain connects TRBV6-1 to TRBJ2-1; TRBD2 matches at 14 bases. Per the germline V gene, CDR1 is MNHNS and CDR2 is SASEGT. The CDR3 runs to 16 residues. V trimming: 3 bases; J trimming: 8 bases; junction bases outside the gene matches: 6.

This CDR3 reads CATSDLRRDGTGELFF. The CDR3 coding sequence is TGTGCCACCAGTGATTTGCGGAGGGATGGCACCGGGGAGCTGTTTTTT. The chain uses TRBV24-1 and TRBJ2-2, with D tentatively TRBD2 (6 bases). V was pared by 0 bases and J by 4 bases, with 11 bases between. Germline lookup yields CDR1 KGHDR and CDR2 SFDVKD. The CDR3 length is 16 residues.

J is TRBJ1-4 and V is TRBV28; D gene ambiguous. The V gene lost 3 bases and the J gene lost 2 bases, with 7 bases spanning the gap. Per germline, CDR1 MDHEN and CDR2 SYDVKM. This CDR3 is 14 amino acids long. The CDR3 sequence is CASSFPATNEKLFF. In DNA, the CDR3 is TGTGCCAGCAGTTTTCCAGCGACTAATGAAAAACTGTTTTTT.

The chain employs TRBV5-4 and TRBJ1-6; 9 nucleotides match TRBD1. In germline, CDR1 is SGHNT, CDR2 YYREEE (reference sequence). Germline trimming cut 2 bases from V and 15 bases from J; bases unmatched to any gene: 6. There are 13 residues in the CDR3. As DNA, the CDR3 is TGTGCCAGCAGCTTACAGGGGGCTAGTCGCCTCCACTTT. Protein: CASSLQGASRLHF.

The chain is built from TRBV3-1 (or the pseudogene TRBV3-2) and TRBJ2-1; 9 nucleotides match TRBD1. The germline V gene has CDR1 LGHDT and CDR2 YNNKEL (reference sequence). This CDR3 has 16 amino acids. The junction had 8 bases not matched to a gene; V was cut back by 3 bases and J by 5 bases. CDR3 DNA sequence: TGTGCCAGCAGCCATAGAAGGGGACAGGGCCACAATGAGCAGTTCTTC. This translates into CASSHRRGQGHNEQFF.

Regarding this clone: Since no conserved phenylalanine or tryptophan closes the CDR3, a read error is the likely cause. The DNA is left out, because the CDR3 cannot be placed on it with certainty; the CDR3 is given as TCRdb lists it. The rearrangement links TRBV3-1 (or the pseudogene TRBV3-2) to TRBJ1-1; no check of the table's D call, TRBD1, against the DNA was made. Per germline, CDR1 LGHDT and CDR2 YNNKEL (reference sequence). The CDR3 totals 11 residues, both ends included. The CDR3 region is CASSPGTVQTL.

The V call is TRBV6-5, the J call TRBJ1-2; no clear D. The CDR3 covers 13 residues. In germline, CDR1 is MNHEY, CDR2 SVGAGI. V lost 2 bases to trimming and J lost 2 bases, with 6 bases between them. CDR3 region: CASSYERNYGYTF. As DNA, the CDR3 is TGTGCCAGCAGTTACGAGAGAAACTATGGCTACACCTTC.

This chain's CDR3 is CASSPRTGGVYEQYF. The CDR3 region has the DNA TGTGCCAGCAGCCCCCGGACAGGGGGCGTCTACGAGCAGTACTTC. The V and J genes are TRBV14 and TRBJ2-7; 11 nucleotides align to TRBD1. V lost 4 bases to trimming and J lost 3 bases; unmatched junction nucleotides: 5. CDR1 and CDR2 (germline): SGHDN, FVKESK. The CDR3 runs to 15 residues.

The chain has TRBV19 and TRBJ1-5, with D maybe TRBD1 (6 bases). This CDR3 is 18 amino acids long. Germline CDR1 reads LNHDA; CDR2 reads SQIVND (reference sequence). Between the trimmed V and J ends, which lost 4 bases and 4 bases, there was a span of 23 bases. The CDR3 DNA is TGTGCCAGTAGTACGCAAAGGCAGGGCGCGGGGGCAAATCAGCCCCAGCATTTT. This codes for CASSTQRQGAGANQPQHF.

The chain joins TRBV7-6 to TRBJ2-7; a possible D gene is TRBD1 (5 bases). Germline V gives CDR1 SGHVS, CDR2 FNYEAQ. The CDR3 extends over 18 amino acids. V was cut by 3 bases and J by 1 base, with 22 bases left in between. Written as DNA, the CDR3 is TGTGCCAGCAGCTTTGCACAGGTGCCTGGGGCTGGGTCCTACGAGCAGTACTTC. Protein product: CASSFAQVPGAGSYEQYF. The entire variable domain, with the rest obtained from reference TRBV7-6 and TRBJ2-7, is as follows: GAGVSQSPRYKVTKRGQDVALRCDPISGHVSLYWYRQALGQGPEFLTYFNYEAQQDKSGLPNDRFSAERPEGSISTLTIQRTEQRDSAMYRCASSFAQVPGAGSYEQYFGPGTRLTVT.

In nucleotides, the CDR3 is TGTGCCACCAGTGATTTAAGATCGAACGGCCAAGAGACCCAGTACTTC. It is translated as CATSDLRSNGQETQYF. This chain links TRBV24-1 with TRBJ2-5; no definite D call. Trimming removed 1 base at V and 1 base at J, with 12 bases between. This CDR3 comprises 16 residues. Germline CDR1 is KGHDR and CDR2 is SFDVKD.

This rearrangement joins TRBV2 to TRBJ2-7, with D perhaps TRBD1 (6 bases). The CDR3 consists of 13 residues. V was trimmed by 7 bases and J by 6 bases, leaving 16 bases between them. Germline V gene data show CDR1 as SNHLY and CDR2 as FYNNEI. The CDR3 nucleotides are TGTGCCAGCACCACCGGTGGGGGCGCCGAGCAGTACTTC. As protein: CASTTGGGAEQYF.

This chain links TRBV9 with TRBJ2-5; 10 bases map to TRBD2. V dropped 2 bases and J dropped 2; count of bases not matched to a gene: 6. From germline, CDR1 is SGDLS and CDR2 YYNGEE. The CDR3 runs 16 residues. The CDR3, as DNA: TGTGCCAGCAGCGTCCTCGGACTAGCGGATCAAGAGACCCAGTACTTC. Translating it yields CASSVLGLADQETQYF.

This chain uses TRBV5-4 with TRBJ1-5; 7 nucleotides agree with TRBD1. Germline V gives CDR1 SGHNT, CDR2 YYREEE (reference sequence). This CDR3 has 14 residues. With 4 bases clipped from V and 7 bases from J, the junction kept 8 bases outside the gene matches. For the CDR3, the DNA is TGTGCCAGCAGCCCCGACAGGGACCACCAGCCCCAGCATTTT. Translating gives CASSPDRDHQPQHF. The variable domain in full, with the rest retrieved from reference TRBV5-4 and TRBJ1-5, is ETGVTQSPTHLIKTRGQQVTLRCSSQSGHNTVSWYQQALGQGPQFIFQYYREEENGRGNFPPRFSGLQFPNYSSELNVNALELDDSALYLCASSPDRDHQPQHFGDGTRLSIL.

The chain combines TRBV10-3 with TRBJ1-1; D call uncertain. The CDR3 consists of 11 residues. Trimming stripped 4 bases from V and 12 bases from J, with 12 bases between. CDR1 is ENHRY and CDR2 is SYGVKD in the germline V gene. The CDR3 sequence: CAISGPAETFF. Written as DNA, the CDR3 is TGTGCCATCAGTGGACCCGCGGAGACTTTCTTT.